This T cell receptor (beta chain) was identified during a study of PD-L1 blockade in urothelial cancer. Study overall: At 6 weeks and at 3 weeks (second dose) after treatment start, blood was analyzed.

Sequencing was performed with immunoSEQ multiplex PCR; in TCRdb, only in-frame clones are kept and a portion is missing. Here the sample spans tens of thousands of clones, 81% being singletons. Sample time point: pretreatment peripheral blood. The diagnosis in patients was locally advanced or metastatic urothelial carcinoma. The CDR3 consists of 14 residues. Trimming took 8 bases from V and 4 from J; bases not matched to a gene: 7. Germline V gives CDR1 SQVTM, CDR2 ANQGSEA. The sequencing used PBMCs, collected around atezolizumab (anti-PD-L1) treatment. V and J are TRBV29-1 and TRBJ2-5; 13 nucleotides align to TRBD2. The sequence came from a man in his 70s with urothelial cancer. CDR3 sequence reads: CSLRTSGSAETQYF. The CDR3 DNA reads TGCAGCCTGAGGACTAGCGGGAGCGCAGAGACCCAGTACTTC.